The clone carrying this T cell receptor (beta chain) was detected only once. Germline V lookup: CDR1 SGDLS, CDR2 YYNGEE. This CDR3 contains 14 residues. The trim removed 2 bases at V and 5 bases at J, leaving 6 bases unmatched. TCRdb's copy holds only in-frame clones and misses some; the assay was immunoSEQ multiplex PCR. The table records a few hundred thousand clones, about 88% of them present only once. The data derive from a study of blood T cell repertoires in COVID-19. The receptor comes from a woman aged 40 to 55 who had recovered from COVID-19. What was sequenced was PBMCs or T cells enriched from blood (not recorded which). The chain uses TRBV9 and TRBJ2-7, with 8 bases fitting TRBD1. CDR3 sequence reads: CASSVPDRVDEQYF. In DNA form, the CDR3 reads TGTGCCAGCAGCGTCCCGGACAGGGTGGACGAGCAGTACTTC.